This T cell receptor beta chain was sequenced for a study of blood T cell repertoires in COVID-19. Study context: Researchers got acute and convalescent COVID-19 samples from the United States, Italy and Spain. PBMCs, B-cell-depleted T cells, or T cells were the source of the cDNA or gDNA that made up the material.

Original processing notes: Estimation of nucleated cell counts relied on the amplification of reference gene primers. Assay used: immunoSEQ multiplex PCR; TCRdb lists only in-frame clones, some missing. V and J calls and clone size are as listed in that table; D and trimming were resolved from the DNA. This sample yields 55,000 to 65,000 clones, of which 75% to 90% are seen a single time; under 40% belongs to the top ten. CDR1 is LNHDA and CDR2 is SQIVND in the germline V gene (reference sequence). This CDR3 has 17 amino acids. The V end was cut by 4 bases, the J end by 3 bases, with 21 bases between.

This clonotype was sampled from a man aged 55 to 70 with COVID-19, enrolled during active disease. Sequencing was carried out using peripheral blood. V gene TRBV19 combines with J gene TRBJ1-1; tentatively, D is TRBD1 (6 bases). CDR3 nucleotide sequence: TGTGCCAGTAGTACCTGGACAGCCAGAAAGGGGTACACTGAAGCTTTCTTT. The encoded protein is CASSTWTARKGYTEAFF. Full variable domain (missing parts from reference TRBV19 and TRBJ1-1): DGGITQSPKYLFRKEGQNVTLSCEQNLNHDAMYWYRQDPGQGLRLIYYSQIVNDFQKGDIAEGYSVSREKKESFPLTVTSAQKNPTAFYLCASSTWTARKGYTEAFFGQGTRLTVV.